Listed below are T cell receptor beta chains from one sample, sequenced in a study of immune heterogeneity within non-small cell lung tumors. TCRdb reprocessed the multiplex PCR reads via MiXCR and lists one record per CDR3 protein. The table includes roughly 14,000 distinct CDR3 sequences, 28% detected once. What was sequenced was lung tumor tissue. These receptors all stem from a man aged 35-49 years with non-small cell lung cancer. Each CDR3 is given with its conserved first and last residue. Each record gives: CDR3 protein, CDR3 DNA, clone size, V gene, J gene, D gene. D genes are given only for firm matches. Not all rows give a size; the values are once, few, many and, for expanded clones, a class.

cdr3_aa: CASSLGPGQTWANVLTF; cdr3_nt: TGCGCCAGCAGCTTGGGCCCGGGACAAACTTGGGCCAACGTCCTGACTTTC; clone_size: many; v_call: TRBV5-1; j_call: TRBJ2-6; d_call: NA
cdr3_aa: CSASPPQGTNTEAFF; cdr3_nt: TGCAGTGCCTCACCCCCACAGGGGACGAACACTGAAGCTTTCTTT; clone_size: medium-sized; v_call: TRBV20-1; j_call: TRBJ1-1; d_call: TRBD1
cdr3_aa: CASSSKQGFGYTTDTQYF; cdr3_nt: TGTGCCAGCAGTTCGAAACAGGGGTTCGGCTATACCACAGATACGCAGTATTTT; clone_size: many; v_call: TRBV6-1; j_call: TRBJ2-3; d_call: TRBD1
cdr3_aa: CASSLLGWAASFF; cdr3_nt: TGTGCCAGCAGCCTTTTGGGCTGGGCGGCAAGTTTCTTT; clone_size: NA; v_call: TRBV2; j_call: TRBJ1-1; d_call: NA
cdr3_aa: CAISEAGLVSEQFF; cdr3_nt: TGTGCCATCAGTGAGGCCGGACTAGTCTCTGAGCAGTTCTTC; clone_size: many; v_call: TRBV10-3; j_call: TRBJ2-1; d_call: TRBD2
cdr3_aa: CASSQVRTALNGYTF; cdr3_nt: TGTGCCAGCAGCCAAGTTCGGACAGCCTTAAATGGCTACACCTTC; clone_size: NA; v_call: TRBV14; j_call: TRBJ1-2; d_call: NA
cdr3_aa: CSARDRDRSYEQYF; cdr3_nt: TGCAGTGCTAGAGATAGGGACAGGTCCTACGAGCAGTACTTC; clone_size: medium-sized; v_call: TRBV20-1; j_call: TRBJ2-7; d_call: TRBD1
cdr3_aa: CASSYDGSYNSPLHF; cdr3_nt: TGTGCCAGCAGTTACGATGGATCCTATAATTCACCCCTCCACTTT; clone_size: medium-sized; v_call: TRBV6-6; j_call: TRBJ1-6; d_call: NA
cdr3_aa: CASTLLQGAPEAFF; cdr3_nt: TGTGCCAGCACCTTATTACAGGGGGCCCCTGAAGCTTTCTTT; clone_size: few; v_call: TRBV6-1; j_call: TRBJ1-1; d_call: TRBD1
cdr3_aa: CASSLQVSTGEAFF; cdr3_nt: TGCGCCAGCAGCCTTCAAGTAAGTACAGGGGAAGCTTTCTTT; clone_size: NA; v_call: TRBV4-3; j_call: TRBJ1-1; d_call: NA
cdr3_aa: CASRRQGALLGYTF; cdr3_nt: TGTGCCAGCAGAAGACAGGGGGCGCTTCTTGGCTACACCTTC; clone_size: few; v_call: TRBV27; j_call: TRBJ1-2; d_call: TRBD1
cdr3_aa: CSASRTIGGANVLTF; cdr3_nt: TGCAGTGCTAGCCGAACAATAGGCGGGGCCAACGTCCTGACTTTC; clone_size: few; v_call: TRBV20-1; j_call: TRBJ2-6; d_call: NA